The TCR beta chain under discussion was sequenced for a study of T cells in Graves' hyperthyroidism and ophthalmopathy. Regarding the study as a whole: Most thyroid clonotypes expanded above 0.001 were also detected in blood. Patients with ophthalmopathy were separated from those with stable hyperthyroidism by a 13 V-J model.

RNA transcripts yielded amplified TCR beta CDR3 regions. The HTBI set primed first-round TCR CDR3 RT-PCR. TCRdb processed the multiplex PCR reads anew with MiXCR; each CDR3 protein has one entry. The data show 110,000 to 150,000 distinct CDR3 sequences, with around 20% seen just once and around 70% held by the top ten. This clonotype was found many times. No antigen is known for it. Recently diagnosed hyperthyroidism of less than 2 months' duration affected patients aged 18 to 65. Trimming removed 6 bases at V and 1 base at J, with 13 bases between. The CDR3 consists of 13 residues. Germline-derived CDR1 and CDR2 are DFQATT and SNEGSKA (reference sequence).

The gene calls are TRBV20-1 and TRBJ2-7; D remains unclear. Input material: blood. This TCR came from a woman aged 45-60 years with Graves' hyperthyroidism that later progressed to Graves' ophthalmopathy. The CDR3, as DNA: TGCAGTGCCTCCAGGCGAGGATCCTACGAGCAGTACTTC. Protein: CSASRRGSYEQYF.